This T cell receptor beta chain was obtained from a study of T cell repertoires in cytomegalovirus infection. Whole-study context: TCR beta signatures that were public indicated CMV infection and matching HLA type. General study findings and limits: Of the TCR beta families, the public ones yielded a cumulative frequency that identified carriers of CMV plus the relevant HLA. Dominating the ex vivo response were HLA-C-restricted CMV-specific TCR beta clonotypes.

There are 16 residues in the CDR3. With V trimmed by 5 bases and J by 0 bases, 8 bases remained unmatched. CDR1 SGHVS and CDR2 FNYEAQ come from the germline V gene. TCRdb re-called the reads through MiXCR, storing one row per CDR3 protein. The data contain around 300,000 distinct CDR3 sequences, about 20% of them singletons. This clonotype was picked up many times. Its specificity is not known. This receptor was identified in a human donor in good health (CMV status not recorded). Some clones in this sample may be carry-over from other donors' samples. V is TRBV7-6 and J is TRBJ2-3; 7 nucleotides match TRBD2. The sample was cultured PBMCs, taken from culture after CMV antigen stimulation. CDR3 loop: CASSPEAGPSTDTQYF. CDR3 sequence (DNA): TGTGCCAGCAGCCCCGAAGCGGGACCGAGCACAGATACGCAGTATTTT.